This is a list of T cell receptor beta chains from one sample in a study of T cells in Graves' hyperthyroidism and ophthalmopathy. TCRdb analysed the multiplex PCR reads with MiXCR anew, one entry per CDR3 protein. The sample shows 600,000 to 800,000 distinct CDR3 sequences, around a third of them seen only once. The sample comprised blood. The receptors were sampled from a woman aged 40 to 50 with Graves' hyperthyroidism. The conserved cysteine and the conserved F or W are not part of the CDR3 here.

TRBJ2-3 TRBV7-9 ASSPSPDGSTDTQY
TRBJ2-3 TRBV20-1 SAPISGSSSDTQY
TRBJ2-2 TRBV20-1 SAPSGGASTGELF
TRBJ2-2 TRBV5-1 ASSQGTGHTGELF
TRBJ1-1 TRBV7-9 ASSPTRGTSANTEAF
TRBJ2-6 TRBV19 ASSIVASGRSGGRGANVLA
TRBJ2-7 TRBV20-1 SARGSVGFEQY
TRBJ1-3 TRBV7-2 ASSEAGGGGIGNTIY
TRBJ1-2 TRBV12-3/TRBV12-4 ASSEGGLLYGYT
TRBJ2-7 TRBV6-5 ASSYRLAGAEGEQY
TRBJ1-5 TRBV20-1 SAAGVGRFRPQH
TRBJ1-4 TRBV7-2 ASSQGGTNEKLF
TRBJ1-1 TRBV7-6 ASSLVTGSLTEAF
- TRBV7-2 ASSQGGLELF
TRBJ1-1 TRBV6-5 ASSYSGSTNTEAF
TRBJ1-6 TRBV12-5 ASGPSGHENSPLH